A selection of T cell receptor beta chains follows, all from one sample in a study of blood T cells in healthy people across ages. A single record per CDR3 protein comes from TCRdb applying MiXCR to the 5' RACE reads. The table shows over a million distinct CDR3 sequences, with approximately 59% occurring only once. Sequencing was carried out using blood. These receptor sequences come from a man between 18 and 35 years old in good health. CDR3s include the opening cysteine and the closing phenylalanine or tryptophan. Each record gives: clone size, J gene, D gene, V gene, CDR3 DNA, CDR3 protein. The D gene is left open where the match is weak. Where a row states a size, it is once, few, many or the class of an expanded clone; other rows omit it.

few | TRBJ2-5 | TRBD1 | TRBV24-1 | TGTGCCACCAGTGACCCCGACAGGGTTCCTGAGACCCAGTACTTC | CATSDPDRVPETQYF
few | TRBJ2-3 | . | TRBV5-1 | TGCGCCAGCAGCTTGGATACGGGCTACAGCACCTCCACGCAGTATTTT | CASSLDTGYSTSTQYF
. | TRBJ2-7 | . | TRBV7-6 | TGTGCCAGCAGCCCCAGTAGCGGTGCCACCTACGAGCAGTACTTC | CASSPSSGATYEQYF
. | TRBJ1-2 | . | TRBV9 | TGTGCCAGCAGCGTAGTGGAGGAGACCTATGGCTACACCTTC | CASSVVEETYGYTF
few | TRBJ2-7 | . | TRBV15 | TGTGCCACCAGCGAACAACCCGACGGTTCCTACGAGCAGTACTTC | CATSEQPDGSYEQYF
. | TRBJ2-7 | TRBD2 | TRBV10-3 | TGTGCCAACAGTGAGCTGACTAGCGGGATAGTCGAGCAGTACTTC | CANSELTSGIVEQYF
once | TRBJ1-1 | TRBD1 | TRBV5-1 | TGCGCCAGCAGCGGGAGACAGGGGGCGATTTCTGAAGCTTTCTTT | CASSGRQGAISEAFF
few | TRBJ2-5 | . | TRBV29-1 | TGCAGCGTTAATAACCTGGGACGTACTCAAGAGACCCAGTACTTC | CSVNNLGRTQETQYF
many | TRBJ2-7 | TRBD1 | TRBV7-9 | TGTGCCAGCAGCCAGACAGGGAACGAGCAGTACTTC | CASSQTGNEQYF
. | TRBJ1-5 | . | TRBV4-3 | TGCGCCAGCAGCCAAGTATTTGGCAATCAGCCCCAGCATTTT | CASSQVFGNQPQHF
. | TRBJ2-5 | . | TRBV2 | TGTGCCAGCCTCCAACAAGAGACCCAGTACTTC | CASLQQETQYF
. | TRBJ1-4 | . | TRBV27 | TGTGCCAGCCCCAACTCAACCACAACTAATGAAAAACTGTTTTTT | CASPNSTTTNEKLFF
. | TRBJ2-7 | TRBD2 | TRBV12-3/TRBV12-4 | TGTGCCAGCAGTTCCGGGACTAGCGACCCCTACGAGCAGTACTTC | CASSSGTSDPYEQYF
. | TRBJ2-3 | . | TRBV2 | TGTGCCAGCAGTGCACAGCAGAGATACAGCACAGATACGCAGTATTTT | CASSAQQRYSTDTQYF
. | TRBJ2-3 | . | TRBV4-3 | TGCGCCAGCAGCCAAGCCGACGGACTGGCAGATACGCAGTATTTT | CASSQADGLADTQYF
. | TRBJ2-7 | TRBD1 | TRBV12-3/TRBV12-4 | TGTGCCAGCAGCGCCCCAGGGACAGTCTCCTACGAGCAGTACTTC | CASSAPGTVSYEQYF
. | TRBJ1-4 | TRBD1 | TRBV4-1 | TGCGCCAGCAGCCCGAGACTATCCGGGACAGATGAAAAACTGTTTTTT | CASSPRLSGTDEKLFF
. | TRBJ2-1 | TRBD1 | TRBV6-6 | TGTGCCAGCAGCAACAGGGGTGAGCAGTTCTTC | CASSNRGEQFF
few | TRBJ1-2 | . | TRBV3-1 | TGTGCCAGCAGCCAATTAGCGGAGAATGGCTACACCTTC | CASSQLAENGYTF
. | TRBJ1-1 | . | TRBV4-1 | TGCGCCAGCAGCCAACCACTCATGGAGCAGGGCGCCACTGAAGCTTTCTTT | CASSQPLMEQGATEAFF
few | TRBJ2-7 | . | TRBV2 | TGTGCCAGCTCCCCAGGGGGGGGTCCTACGGAGCAGTACTTC | CASSPGGGPTEQYF
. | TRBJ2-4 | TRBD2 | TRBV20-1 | TGCAGTGCACCGGAGACTAGCGGAGACATTCAGTACTTC | CSAPETSGDIQYF
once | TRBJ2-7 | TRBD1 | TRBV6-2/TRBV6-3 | TGTGCCAGCAGTTACGGACAGGGTCGCTACGAGCAGTACTTC | CASSYGQGRYEQYF
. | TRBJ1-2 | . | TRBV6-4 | TGTGCCAGCCATTCAAAGGGGAGGATGGACTATGGCTACACCTTC | CASHSKGRMDYGYTF
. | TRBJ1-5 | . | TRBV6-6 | TGTGCCAGCAGTTACTCCCCTTCCCAGACAGATCAGCCCCAGCATTTT | CASSYSPSQTDQPQHF
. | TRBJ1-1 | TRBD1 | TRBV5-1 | TGCGCCAGCAGCGTGGGACAGGGGGTAACTGAAGCTTTCTTT | CASSVGQGVTEAFF
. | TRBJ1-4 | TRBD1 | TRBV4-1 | TGCGCCAGCAGCCAACTAGGGGACAGGGAATTTGAAAAACTGTTTTTT | CASSQLGDREFEKLFF
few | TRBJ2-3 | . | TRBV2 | TGTGCCAGCAGTGAAGGAATTAGCGGCTTCACAGATACGCAGTATTTT | CASSEGISGFTDTQYF
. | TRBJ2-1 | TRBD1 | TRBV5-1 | TGCGCCAGCAGCTTTGGACAGGGGGCCTACAATGAGCAGTTCTTC | CASSFGQGAYNEQFF
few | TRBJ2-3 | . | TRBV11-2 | TGTGCCAGCTGGGATGGAGATACGCAGTATTTT | CASWDGDTQYF
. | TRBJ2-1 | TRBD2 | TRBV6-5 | TGTGCCAGCAGTTACGGGCGGGGGGACAATGAGCAGTTCTTC | CASSYGRGDNEQFF
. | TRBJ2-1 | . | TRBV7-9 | TGTGCCAGCAGCTCCCCCAGCGGCATGTCCTACAATGAGCAGTTCTTC | CASSSPSGMSYNEQFF
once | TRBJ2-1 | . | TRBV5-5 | TGCGCCAGCAGCCAAGATCCCCCGGGGAGCTCCTACAATGAGCAGTTCTTC | CASSQDPPGSSYNEQFF
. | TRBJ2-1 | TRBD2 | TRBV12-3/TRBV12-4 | TGTGCCAGCAGTTTAGAGGGCAGCGGGAGAGGGTGGGGGACCAAGGAGCAGTTCTTC | CASSLEGSGRGWGTKEQFF
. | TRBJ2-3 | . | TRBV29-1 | TGCAGCGTTGGATCTTACAGGCAAGACACAGATACGCAGTATTTT | CSVGSYRQDTDTQYF
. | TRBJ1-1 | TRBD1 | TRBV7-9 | TGTGCCAGCAGCCGGGACAGACAGGGGCGCACTGAAGCTTTCTTT | CASSRDRQGRTEAFF
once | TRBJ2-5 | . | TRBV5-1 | TGCGCCAGCAGCAGCGGACAGACTGGGACCCAGTACTTC | CASSSGQTGTQYF
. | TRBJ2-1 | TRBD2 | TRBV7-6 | TGTGCCAGCAGCTGGACTAGTTCGCTTTACAATGAGCAGTTCTTC | CASSWTSSLYNEQFF
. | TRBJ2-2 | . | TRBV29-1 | TGCAGCGTTGAAGGGGGGCTAAACACCGGGGAGCTGTTTTTT | CSVEGGLNTGELFF